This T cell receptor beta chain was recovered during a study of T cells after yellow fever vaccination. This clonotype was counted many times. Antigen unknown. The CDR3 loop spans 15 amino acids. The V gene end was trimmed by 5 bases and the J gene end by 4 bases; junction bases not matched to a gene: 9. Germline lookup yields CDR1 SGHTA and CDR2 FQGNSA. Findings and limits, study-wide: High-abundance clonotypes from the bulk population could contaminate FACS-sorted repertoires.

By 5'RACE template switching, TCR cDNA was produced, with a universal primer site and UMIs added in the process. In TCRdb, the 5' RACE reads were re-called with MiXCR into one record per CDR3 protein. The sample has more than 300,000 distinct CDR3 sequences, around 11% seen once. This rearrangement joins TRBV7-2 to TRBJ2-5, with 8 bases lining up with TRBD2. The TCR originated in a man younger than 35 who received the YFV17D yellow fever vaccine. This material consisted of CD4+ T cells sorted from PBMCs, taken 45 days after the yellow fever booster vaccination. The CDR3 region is CASSRTGTRGETQYF. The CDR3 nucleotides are TGTGCCAGCAGCCGTACCGGGACTAGGGGAGAGACCCAGTACTTC.